Listed below are T cell receptor beta chains from one sample, sequenced in a study of blood T cell repertoires in COVID-19. Profiling relied on immunoSEQ multiplex PCR, and the TCRdb table lists in-frame clones only, not all of them. Of approximately 190,000 clones listed, roughly 90% are singletons. The specimen sequenced was peripheral blood. The source is a middle-aged woman who had recovered from COVID-19. Each CDR3 is given with its conserved first and last residue. The D gene is left open where the match is weak. Part of the rows lack a size; the others show once, few, many or a class for expanded clones.

V gene,J gene,CDR3 length,clone size,D gene,CDR3 protein,CDR3 DNA
TRBV19,TRBJ2-1,15,-,TRBD2,CASSSGLAVYNEQFF,TGTGCCAGTAGCTCGGGACTAGCGGTCTACAATGAGCAGTTCTTC
TRBV14,TRBJ1-4,15,-,-,CASSRQTATNEKLFF,TGTGCCAGCAGCCGACAGACAGCAACTAATGAAAAACTGTTTTTT
TRBV7-2,TRBJ1-5,16,-,TRBD1,CASSLTGGYSNQPQHF,TGTGCCAGCAGCTTGACAGGGGGTTATAGCAATCAGCCCCAGCATTTT
TRBV3-1/TRBV3-2,TRBJ2-7,14,few,-,CASSHGGPPYEQYF,TGTGCCAGCAGCCATGGCGGGCCCCCCTACGAGCAGTACTTC
TRBV5-1,TRBJ2-7,14,-,TRBD2,CASSFDGRTYEQYF,TGCGCCAGCAGCTTTGACGGGAGGACCTACGAGCAGTACTTC
TRBV7-8,TRBJ1-2,14,-,-,CASSPRDINYGYTF,TGTGCCAGCAGCCCCCGGGACATCAACTATGGCTACACCTTC
TRBV5-4,TRBJ2-7,15,-,TRBD1,CASSLGQALTYEQYF,TGTGCCAGCAGCCTCGGACAGGCCCTTACCTACGAGCAGTACTTC
TRBV7-9,TRBJ2-1,16,-,TRBD2,CAPTKIRLAGEDEQFF,TGTGCCCCGACAAAGATTCGGCTAGCGGGAGAGGATGAGCAGTTCTTC
TRBV5-1,TRBJ2-5,12,-,TRBD2,CASSQAGETQYF,TGCGCCAGCAGCCAAGCGGGGGAGACCCAGTACTTC
TRBV5-1,TRBJ1-6,16,-,-,CASSNGGEGLNSPLHF,TGCGCCAGCAGCAACGGGGGGGAAGGCTTGAATTCACCCCTCCACTTT
TRBV28,TRBJ1-2,13,-,-,CASTLQENYGYTF,TGTGCCAGCACCCTACAGGAGAACTATGGCTACACCTTC
TRBV30,TRBJ1-5,17,-,-,CAFTKRGGPYSNQPQHF,TGTGCCTTCACGAAGCGCGGGGGCCCTTATAGCAATCAGCCCCAGCATTTT
TRBV19,TRBJ2-2,16,once,-,CASSLATVPNTGELFF,TGTGCCAGTAGTCTGGCGACAGTACCGAACACCGGGGAGCTGTTTTTT
TRBV9,TRBJ2-7,17,-,TRBD2,CASSAGLAETPDDEQYF,TGTGCCAGCAGCGCGGGACTAGCGGAGACCCCTGACGACGAGCAGTACTTC
TRBV7-9,TRBJ2-1,15,-,-,CASSLAGGAYNEQFF,TGTGCCAGCAGCTTAGCGGGAGGCGCCTACAATGAGCAGTTCTTC
TRBV19,TRBJ2-1,13,-,-,CASSITGSNEQFF,TGTGCCAGTAGTATTACCGGGTCGAATGAGCAGTTCTTC
TRBV4-2,TRBJ1-1,15,few,TRBD1,CASSQGGTGGTEAFF,TGTGCCAGCAGCCAAGGTGGAACAGGGGGGACTGAAGCTTTCTTT
TRBV6-5,TRBJ2-2,15,-,-,CASSYEWERAGELFF,TGTGCCAGCAGTTACGAGTGGGAGAGGGCCGGGGAGCTGTTTTTT
TRBV6-5,TRBJ2-1,15,-,TRBD2,CASSQSGGPSNEQFF,TGTGCCAGCAGTCAATCGGGAGGGCCAAGCAATGAGCAGTTCTTC
TRBV5-4,TRBJ1-3,18,once,-,CASSKETKSVTAGNTIYF,TGTGCCAGCAGCAAAGAGACAAAATCCGTGACAGCTGGAAACACCATATATTTT
TRBV6-2/TRBV6-3,TRBJ2-7,15,-,TRBD2,CASSGREGLPYEQYF,TGTGCCAGCAGCGGGCGGGAGGGACTCCCCTACGAGCAGTACTTC
TRBV7-4,TRBJ1-3,14,-,-,CASSLTGTGNTIYF,TGTGCCAGCAGCCTTACAGGAACTGGAAACACCATATATTTT
TRBV5-1,TRBJ2-1,13,-,TRBD2,CASSTGRETEQFF,TGCGCCAGCAGTACTGGGCGGGAGACCGAGCAGTTCTTC
TRBV15,TRBJ1-5,16,-,-,CATSRGNTGTYQPQHF,TGTGCCACCAGCAGAGGAAACACAGGGACCTATCAGCCCCAGCATTTT
TRBV28,TRBJ2-7,13,-,TRBD1,CASSPPGGYEQYF,TGTGCCAGCAGTCCCCCAGGGGGCTACGAGCAGTACTTC
TRBV24-1,TRBJ2-1,18,-,TRBD2,CATSDSKGLAASYNEQFF,TGTGCCACCAGTGATTCTAAGGGACTAGCGGCCTCCTACAATGAGCAGTTCTTC
TRBV11-2,TRBJ2-1,15,-,TRBD1,CASTLTGTGGYEQFF,TGTGCCAGCACCCTAACCGGGACAGGGGGCTATGAGCAGTTCTTC
TRBV4-1,TRBJ2-3,16,-,-,CASSLSRLGVTDTQYF,TGCGCCAGCAGCCTCAGCCGACTAGGGGTCACAGATACGCAGTATTTT
TRBV7-8,TRBJ1-1,16,-,-,CASSPLRGRLATEAFF,TGTGCCAGCAGCCCCCTTCGGGGGAGGTTGGCGACTGAAGCTTTCTTT
TRBV6-1,TRBJ2-7,15,-,TRBD1,CASSDRTGRTYEQYF,TGTGCCAGCAGTGACAGGACAGGGAGGACCTACGAGCAGTACTTC
TRBV4-2,TRBJ1-2,14,-,-,CASSPRQFNYGYTF,TGTGCCAGCAGCCCACGACAGTTCAACTATGGCTACACCTTC
TRBV7-2,TRBJ2-1,13,-,-,CASSPTGYNEQFF,TGTGCCAGCAGCCCGACAGGTTACAATGAGCAGTTCTTC
TRBV7-2,TRBJ2-1,18,-,TRBD2,CASRSPGTSGSSYNEQFF,TGTGCCAGCAGGTCACCCGGGACTAGCGGGAGCTCCTACAATGAGCAGTTCTTC
TRBV3-1/TRBV3-2,TRBJ1-1,14,-,TRBD1,CASSFRQGGTEAFF,TGTGCCAGCAGTTTTCGACAGGGTGGCACTGAAGCTTTCTTT